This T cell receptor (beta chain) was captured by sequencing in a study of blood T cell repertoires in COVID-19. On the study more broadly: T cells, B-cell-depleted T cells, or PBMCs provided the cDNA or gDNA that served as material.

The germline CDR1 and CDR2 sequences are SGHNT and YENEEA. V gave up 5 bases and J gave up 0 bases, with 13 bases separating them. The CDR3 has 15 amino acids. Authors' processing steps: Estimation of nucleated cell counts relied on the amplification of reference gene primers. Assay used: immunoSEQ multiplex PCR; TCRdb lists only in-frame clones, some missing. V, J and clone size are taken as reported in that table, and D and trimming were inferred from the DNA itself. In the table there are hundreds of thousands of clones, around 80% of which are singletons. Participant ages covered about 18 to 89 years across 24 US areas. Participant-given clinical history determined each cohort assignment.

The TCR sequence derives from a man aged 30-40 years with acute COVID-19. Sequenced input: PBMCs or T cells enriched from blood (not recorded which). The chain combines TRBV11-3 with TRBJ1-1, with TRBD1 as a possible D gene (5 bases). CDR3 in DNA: TGTGCCAGCAGCCCCAAACGACAGATGAACACTGAAGCTTTCTTT. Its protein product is CASSPKRQMNTEAFF.